This paragraph reports one TCR beta chain. Its antigen is as yet unknown. A read error may explain this, as a much larger clone is one base away. TCRdb ran MiXCR on the multiplex PCR reads and lists one entry per CDR3 protein. Of 90,000 to 120,000 distinct CDR3 sequences listed, about 20% are singletons. This record belongs to a study of breast tumors, draining lymph nodes, adjacent tissues. The lymph nodes were axillary draining lymph nodes from breast cancer patients. Study findings and constraints: Compared with lymph nodes, tumors were less diverse; compared with nontumor tissue, more.

The source material was axillary lymph node tissue. The sequence derives from a female donor with breast cancer. Some clones in this sample may be carry-over from other donors' samples.

CDR3 sequence reads: CASSQARDYTDTQYF. CDR3 DNA sequence: TGCGCCAGCAGCCAAGCCCGAGACTACACAGATACGCAGTATTTT. The J gene is TRBJ2-3, the V gene TRBV4-1, with D possibly being TRBD2 (5 bases). There are 15 residues in the CDR3. The germline CDR1 and CDR2 sequences are MGHRA and YSYEKL. V was pared by 1 base and J by 2 bases, with 10 bases between.